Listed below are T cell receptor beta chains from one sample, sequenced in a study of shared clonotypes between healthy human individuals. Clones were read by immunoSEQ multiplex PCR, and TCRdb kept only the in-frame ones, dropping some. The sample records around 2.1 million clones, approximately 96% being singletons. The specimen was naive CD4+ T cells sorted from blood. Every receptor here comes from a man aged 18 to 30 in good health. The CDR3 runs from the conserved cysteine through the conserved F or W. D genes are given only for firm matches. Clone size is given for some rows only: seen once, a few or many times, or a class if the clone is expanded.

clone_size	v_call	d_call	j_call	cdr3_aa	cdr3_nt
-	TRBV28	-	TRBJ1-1	CASSYTNTGGSTEAFF	TGTGCCAGCAGTTACACTAACACTGGGGGGTCGACTGAAGCTTTCTTT
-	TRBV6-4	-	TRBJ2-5	CASSGRSALETQYF	TGTGCCAGCAGTGGACGGAGTGCTCTAGAGACCCAGTACTTC
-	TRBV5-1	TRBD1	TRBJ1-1	CASSLEPGGGTEAFF	TGCGCCAGCAGCTTGGAGCCAGGGGGTGGTACTGAAGCTTTCTTT
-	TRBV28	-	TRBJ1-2	CASGSSNYGYTF	TGTGCCAGCGGGAGTTCGAACTATGGCTACACCTTC
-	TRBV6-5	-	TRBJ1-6	CASSYSLPASPLHF	TGTGCCAGCAGTTACTCCCTCCCCGCCTCACCCCTCCACTTT
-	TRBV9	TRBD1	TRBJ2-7	CASTPGTGNYEQYF	TGTGCCAGCACCCCTGGGACAGGGAACTACGAGCAGTACTTC
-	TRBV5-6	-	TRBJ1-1	CASSLGTIKDTEAFF	TGTGCCAGCAGCTTGGGGACAATTAAGGACACTGAAGCTTTCTTT
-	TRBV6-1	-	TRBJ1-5	CASSEGTPNSNQPQHF	TGTGCCAGCAGTGAAGGGACCCCTAATAGCAATCAGCCCCAGCATTTT
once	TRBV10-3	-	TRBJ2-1	CAISVNRDSYNEQFF	TGTGCCATCAGTGTTAACAGGGACTCCTACAATGAGCAGTTCTTC
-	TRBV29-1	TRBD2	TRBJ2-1	CSVTAAGAGHNVGQFF	TGCAGCGTCACAGCAGCGGGGGCCGGCCACAATGTTGGGCAGTTCTTC
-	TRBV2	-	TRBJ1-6	CASSVDRTQSPLHF	TGTGCCAGCAGTGTAGACAGGACCCAATCACCCCTCCACTTT
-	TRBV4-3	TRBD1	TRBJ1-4	CASSRLGQGERKLFF	TGCGCCAGCAGCCGGCTCGGACAGGGGGAGCGAAAACTGTTTTTT
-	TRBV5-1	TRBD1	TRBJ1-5	CASSPGTGSNQPQHF	TGCGCCAGCAGTCCCGGGACAGGTAGCAATCAGCCCCAGCATTTT
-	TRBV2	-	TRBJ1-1	CASTIGRGSQAEAFF	TGTGCCAGCACCATAGGCAGGGGAAGTCAGGCTGAAGCTTTCTTT
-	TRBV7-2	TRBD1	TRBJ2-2	CASSLSGGPNTGELFF	TGTGCCAGCAGCCTTTCAGGGGGACCGAACACCGGGGAGCTGTTTTTT
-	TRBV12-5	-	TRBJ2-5	CASGAIPRETQYF	TGTGCTAGTGGTGCTATACCGCGGGAGACCCAGTACTTC
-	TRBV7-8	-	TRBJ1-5	CASSFKAGVGGNQPQHF	TGTGCCAGCAGCTTTAAGGCGGGGGTTGGAGGCAATCAGCCCCAGCATTTT
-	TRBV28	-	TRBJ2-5	CASILSGLQETQYF	TGTGCCAGCATCCTTTCAGGGTTACAAGAGACCCAGTACTTC
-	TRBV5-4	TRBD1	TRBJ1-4	CASSSFDRDGEKLFF	TGTGCCAGCAGCTCCTTCGACAGGGACGGTGAAAAACTGTTTTTT
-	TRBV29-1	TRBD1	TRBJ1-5	CSVLTTGDQPQHF	TGCAGCGTCCTAACGACAGGGGACCAGCCCCAGCATTTT
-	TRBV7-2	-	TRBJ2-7	CASSSSSPYEQYF	TGTGCCAGCAGCTCTTCCTCCCCCTACGAGCAGTACTTC
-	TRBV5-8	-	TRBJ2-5	CASSLEGLAFREETQYF	TGTGCCAGCAGCTTGGAGGGCCTAGCTTTTCGAGAAGAGACCCAGTACTTC
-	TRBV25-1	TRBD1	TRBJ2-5	CASSVGGQVMETQYF	TGTGCCAGCAGTGTGGGGGGACAGGTCATGGAGACCCAGTACTTC
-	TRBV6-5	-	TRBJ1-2	CASSRQDRTAYGYTF	TGTGCCAGCAGTCGCCAAGATCGGACAGCCTATGGCTACACCTTC
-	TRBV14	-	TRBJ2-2	CASSQSVPGELFF	TGTGCCAGCAGCCAATCAGTTCCCGGGGAGCTGTTTTTT
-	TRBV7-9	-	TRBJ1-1	CASSSEAGFVNTEAFF	TGTGCCAGCAGCTCAGAAGCAGGGTTTGTGAACACTGAAGCTTTCTTT
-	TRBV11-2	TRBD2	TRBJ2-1	CASSLSGLAAEQFF	TGTGCCAGCAGCCTTTCGGGACTAGCGGCCGAGCAGTTCTTC
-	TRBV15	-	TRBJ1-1	CATSRDRGNTEAFF	TGTGCCACCAGCAGAGACAGGGGCAACACTGAAGCTTTCTTT
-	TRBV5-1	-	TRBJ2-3	CASSLEGHTSTDTQYF	TGCGCCAGCAGCTTGGAGGGACACACTAGCACAGATACGCAGTATTTT
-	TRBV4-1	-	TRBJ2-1	CASSQVAGTPNNEQFF	TGCGCCAGCAGCCAAGTTGCCGGGACTCCTAACAATGAGCAGTTCTTC
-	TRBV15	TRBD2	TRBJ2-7	CATSRDRGTSNEQYF	TGTGCCACCAGCAGAGATCGCGGGACTAGCAACGAGCAGTACTTC
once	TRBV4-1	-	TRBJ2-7	CASSQERTGSYEQYF	TGCGCCAGCAGCCAAGAACGGACCGGTTCCTACGAGCAGTACTTC
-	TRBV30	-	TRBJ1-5	CAWTDGSSRQPQHF	TGTGCCTGGACGGACGGCTCTTCCCGACAGCCCCAGCATTTT
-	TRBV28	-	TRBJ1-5	CASSQGHRQPQHF	TGTGCCAGCAGTCAGGGGCATCGTCAGCCCCAGCATTTT
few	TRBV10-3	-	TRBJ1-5	CAISGPNQPQHF	TGTGCCATCAGTGGGCCAAATCAGCCCCAGCATTTT
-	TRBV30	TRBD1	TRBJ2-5	CAWRDRGTQYF	TGTGCCTGGAGGGACAGGGGTACCCAGTACTTC
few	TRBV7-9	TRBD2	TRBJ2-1	CASSEREMRFF	TGTGCCAGCAGTGAGCGGGAGATGAGGTTCTTC
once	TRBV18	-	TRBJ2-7	CASSPPRGSSYEQYF	TGTGCCAGCTCACCACCCAGGGGAAGCTCCTACGAGCAGTACTTC
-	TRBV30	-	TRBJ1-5	CAWTRQGNQPQHF	TGTGCCTGGACAAGACAGGGCAATCAGCCCCAGCATTTT
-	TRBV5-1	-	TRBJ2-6	CASSPTGSSGANVLTF	TGCGCCAGCAGTCCTACAGGGTCCTCTGGGGCCAACGTCCTGACTTTC